Below, 23 T cell receptor beta chains from the same sample are listed, as sequenced in a study of T cells after yellow fever vaccination. TCRdb redid the calling of the 5' RACE reads with MiXCR, one entry per CDR3 protein. The data contain 350,000 or so distinct CDR3 sequences, roughly 8.3% of them seen just once; the ten biggest clones take up 17%. This sample comprised PBMCs, obtained roughly 45 days after the first yellow fever vaccination. These receptors all stem from a young man who received the YFV17D yellow fever vaccine.

This clonotype was recorded a few times. V is TRBV5-1 and J is TRBJ2-3; D call uncertain. V lost 0 bases and J 2 bases, leaving 7 bases between the germline ends. This CDR3 has 14 amino acids. The germline CDR1 and CDR2 sequences are SGHRS and YFSETQ. This CDR3 is CASSLDFSTDTQYF. DNA for the CDR3: TGCGCCAGCAGCTTGGACTTTTCCACAGATACGCAGTATTTT.

This clonotype was seen a few times. The chain combines TRBV5-1 with TRBJ1-1, with a weak D call TRBD1 (5 bases). The length of the CDR3 is 14 residues. CDR1 is SGHRS, CDR2 YFSETQ, per germline. V shed 1 base and J shed 0 bases, with 7 bases lying between them. The CDR3 DNA reads TGCGCCAGCAGCTTGATGGGGCTGAACACTGAAGCTTTCTTT. It translates to CASSLMGLNTEAFF.

The DNA of the CDR3 is TGCGCCAGCAGCTGGGGGGAGTCCACTGAAGCTTTCTTT. It codes for CASSWGESTEAFF. J is TRBJ1-1 and V is TRBV5-1; perhaps TRBD1 as D (5 bases). This CDR3 is 13 amino acids long. Trimming removed 3 bases at V and 4 bases at J, with 10 bases between. CDR1 and CDR2 (germline): SGHRS, YFSETQ. Full variable domain (outside the CDR3, taken from reference TRBV5-1 and TRBJ1-1): KAGVTQTPRYLIKTRGQQVTLSCSPISGHRSVSWYQQTPGQGLQFLFEYFSETQRNKGNFPGRFSGRQFSNSRSEMNVSTLELGDSALYLCASSWGESTEAFFGQGTRLTVV.

V is TRBV7-2 and J is TRBJ1-6, with D unclear. Germline V gene lookup returns CDR1 SGHTA and CDR2 FQGNSA. V dropped 5 bases and J dropped 9 bases, with 5 bases sitting between them. CDR3 length: 11 residues. CDR3 coding DNA: TGTGCCAGCAGCGTCACTTCACCCCTCCACTTT. Its protein is CASSVTSPLHF. The whole variable domain, filled in from reference TRBV7-2 and TRBJ1-6, reads GAGVSQSPSNKVTEKGKDVELRCDPISGHTALYWYRQSLGQGLEFLIYFQGNSAPDKSGLPSDRFSAERTGGSVSTLTIQRTQQEDSAVYLCASSVTSPLHFGNGTRLTVT.

The table lists this clonotype with a few counts. The genes are TRBV7-9 and TRBJ2-7; D is unclear. CDR1 SEHNR and CDR2 FQNEAQ come from the germline V gene (reference sequence). The CDR3 loop spans 14 amino acids. V lost 3 bases and J 5 bases, leaving 14 bases between the germline ends. CDR3 in DNA: TGTGCCAGCAGCTTTGGGCAGGCTGGGGACGAGCAGTACGTC. Translation gives CASSFGQAGDEQYV.

This clonotype was recorded a few times. The chain uses TRBV29-1 and TRBJ2-5; the match to TRBD2 covers 12 bases. In germline, CDR1 is SQVTM, CDR2 ANQGSEA. The CDR3 runs 15 residues. With 4 bases clipped from V and 5 bases from J, the junction kept 8 bases outside the gene matches. The DNA of the CDR3 is TGCAGCGTTGGTCCCCTAGCGGGGGGGCCGGAGACCCAGTACTTC. It yields the protein CSVGPLAGGPETQYF.

This clonotype was counted between two and nine times. The rearrangement uses TRBV5-1 and TRBJ1-6; TRBD1 matches 8 bases. After removal of 4 bases from V and 5 bases from J, the junction contained 11 bases not matched to a gene. This CDR3 has 17 residues. Per the germline V gene, CDR1 is SGHRS and CDR2 is YFSETQ. As DNA, the CDR3 is TGCGCCAGCAGCCCCCGCGGCCAGGGGGCCGATAATTCACCCCTCCACTTT. Translated, it gives CASSPRGQGADNSPLHF.

There are many counts of this clonotype. The chain couples TRBV12-3 or TRBV12-4 to TRBJ2-5; D is unresolved. V was shortened by 1 base and J by 5 bases, with 11 bases between the two germline ends. The length of the CDR3 is 14 residues. The CDR3 here is CASSLEGSTETQYF. CDR3 bases: TGTGCCAGCAGTTTAGAGGGTAGCACGGAGACCCAGTACTTC.

The chain links TRBV9 to TRBJ2-5; no clear D gene. Trimming stripped 0 bases from V and 2 bases from J, with 8 bases between. Germline V CDR1 and CDR2: SGDLS, YYNGEE. The CDR3 consists of 14 residues. CDR3: CASSVDPRQETQYF. CDR3 in DNA: TGTGCCAGCAGCGTAGATCCCAGGCAAGAGACCCAGTACTTC.

In its sample, this clonotype was seen a few times. The chain couples TRBV12-3 or TRBV12-4 to TRBJ2-1; D unclear. The V and J ends lost 8 bases and 10 bases respectively, with 18 bases between them. The CDR3 is made up of 13 amino acids. The chain's CDR3 is CASRQWEFEEQFF. The CDR3 nucleotides read TGTGCCAGCCGGCAGTGGGAATTTGAGGAGCAGTTCTTC.

This clonotype has just one count. The chain employs TRBV12-3 or TRBV12-4 and TRBJ2-3; 8 positions agree with TRBD1. The CDR3 has 14 amino acids. V shed 6 bases, J shed 5 bases, and the junction held 7 bases outside the gene matches. CDR3 amino acids: CASSNRGALDTQYF. The CDR3 coding sequence is TGTGCCAGCAGCAACAGGGGGGCCTTAGATACGCAGTATTTT.

This clonotype was recorded at least ten times. The V call is TRBV6-2 or TRBV6-3, the J call TRBJ2-1; no reliable D call. Germline-derived CDR1 and CDR2 are MNHEY and SVGEGT. The CDR3 spans 14 residues. With 5 bases removed from V and 0 bases from J, the gap between germline ends came to 8 bases. Here the CDR3 DNA reads TGTGCCAGCAGTACAGTGAGCTCCTACAATGAGCAGTTCTTC. Encoded protein: CASSTVSSYNEQFF.

This chain links TRBV20-1 with TRBJ2-1; 10 bases are shared with TRBD2. This CDR3 has 16 residues. Germline CDR1 and CDR2: DFQATT and SNEGSKA (reference sequence). V gave up 5 bases and J gave up 6 bases; unmatched junction bases: 13. In DNA, the CDR3 is TGCAGTGCTTTCCACTTAATAGCGGGGGGTTTCAATGAGCAGTTCTTC. Its protein is CSAFHLIAGGFNEQFF.

This clonotype was detected only a few times. The chain combines TRBV5-6 with TRBJ2-5; 13 positions agree with TRBD2. The CDR3 covers 17 residues. Germline CDR1 reads SGHDT; CDR2 reads YYEEEE. V dropped 4 bases and J dropped 1; count of bases not matched to a gene: 7. As DNA, the CDR3 is TGTGCCAGCAGCCGACTAGCGGGGGGATCGGGCCAAGAGACCCAGTACTTC. It encodes CASSRLAGGSGQETQYF.

In this sample, this clonotype turned up many times. The chain joins TRBV5-1 to TRBJ2-1; 12 positions match TRBD2. This CDR3 region has 17 residues. The J segment lost 0 bases and the V segment lost 4 bases, leaving 5 bases of the junction unmatched. Per the germline V gene, CDR1 is SGHRS and CDR2 is YFSETQ. The CDR3 DNA sequence: TGCGCCAGCAGCCTAACTAGCGGGGGGAGCTCCTACAATGAGCAGTTCTTC. This sequence encodes CASSLTSGGSSYNEQFF.

This clonotype came up a few times. The chain combines TRBV18 with TRBJ2-3, with D maybe TRBD1 (6 bases). CDR1 KGHSH and CDR2 LQKENI come from the germline V gene. The CDR3 is 16 residues long. Deletions cut 5 bases from V and 4 bases from J, with 19 bases between. In nucleotides, the CDR3 is TGTGCCAGCTCATACAGGGTGTACGGTACGGCAGATACGCAGTATTTT. Protein: CASSYRVYGTADTQYF.

This sequence joins TRBV20-1 and TRBJ2-3; no definite D call. This CDR3 comprises 12 residues. Germline CDR1 reads DFQATT; CDR2 reads SNEGSKA (reference sequence). Trimming cost V 2 bases and J 3 bases, with 6 bases left between them. CDR3 loop: CSARFQTDTQYF. In DNA, the CDR3 is TGCAGTGCTAGATTCCAGACAGATACGCAGTATTTT.

This clonotype was seen a handful of times. The chain carries TRBV7-2 and TRBJ2-1; unclear D gene. V was pared by 1 base and J by 6 bases, with 16 bases between. Per the germline V gene, CDR1 is SGHTA and CDR2 is FQGNSA. The CDR3 totals 16 residues. Written as DNA, the CDR3 is TGTGCCAGCAGCTTAGTTAGTTGGGCCATTACCAATGAGCAGTTCTTC. Its protein is CASSLVSWAITNEQFF.

This clonotype has just a few counts. The chain employs TRBV6-2 or TRBV6-3 and TRBJ2-2; tentatively, D is TRBD1 (6 bases). Per the germline V gene, CDR1 is MNHEY and CDR2 is SVGEGT. The CDR3 is 14 amino acids. Trimming shortened V by 6 bases and J by 4 bases, and 12 bases separated the two germline ends. The CDR3 region is CASRPGQRTGELFF. CDR3 nucleotide sequence: TGTGCCAGCAGGCCGGGACAACGCACCGGGGAGCTGTTTTTT.

J is TRBJ2-5 and V is TRBV6-2 or TRBV6-3; 10 nucleotides line up with TRBD2. The junction had 8 bases not matched to a gene; V was cut back by 5 bases and J by 5 bases. Germline lookup yields CDR1 MNHEY and CDR2 SVGEGT. The CDR3 totals 15 residues. The CDR3 region is CASSDQRGGVETQYF. As DNA, the CDR3 is TGTGCCAGCAGTGACCAGCGGGGGGGTGTGGAGACCCAGTACTTC.

This clonotype was found a few times. The chain is built from TRBV6-1 and TRBJ1-4, with TRBD1 as a possible D gene (6 bases). Germline V gene data show CDR1 as MNHNS and CDR2 as SASEGT. The CDR3 spans 13 residues. The V end lost 5 bases, the J end lost 6 bases, and 10 bases lay between the germline ends. In DNA, the CDR3 is TGTGCCAGCAGTCGGGACATGGATGAAAAACTGTTTTTT. Its protein is CASSRDMDEKLFF.

This chain links TRBV4-3 with TRBJ1-4; a weak D match, TRBD1 (6 bases). Germline assignment: CDR1 LGHNA and CDR2 YSLEER. The CDR3 contains 15 residues. V gave up 0 bases and J gave up 11 bases, with 16 bases separating them. CDR3 coding DNA: TGCGCCAGCAGCCAAGATTCCCACCGGGACAACAAACTGTTTTTT. This gives the protein CASSQDSHRDNKLFF.

This clonotype has a handful of counts. The chain combines TRBV12-3 or TRBV12-4 with TRBJ2-5; no clear D. The CDR3 covers 14 residues. V lost 6 bases to trimming and J lost 1 base, with 12 bases between them. In nucleotides, the CDR3 is TGTGCCAGCAGGATCGGACGGATCCAAGAGACCCAGTACTTC. It is translated as CASRIGRIQETQYF.